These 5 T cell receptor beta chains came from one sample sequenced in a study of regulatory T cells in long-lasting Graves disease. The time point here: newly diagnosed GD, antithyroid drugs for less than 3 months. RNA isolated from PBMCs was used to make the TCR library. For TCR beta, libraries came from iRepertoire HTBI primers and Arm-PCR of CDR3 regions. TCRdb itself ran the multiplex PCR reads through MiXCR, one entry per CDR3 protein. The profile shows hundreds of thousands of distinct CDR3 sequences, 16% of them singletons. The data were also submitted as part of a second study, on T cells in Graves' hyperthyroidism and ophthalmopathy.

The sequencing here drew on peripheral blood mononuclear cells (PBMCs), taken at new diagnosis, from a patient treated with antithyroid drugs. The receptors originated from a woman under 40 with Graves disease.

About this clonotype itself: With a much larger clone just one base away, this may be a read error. The CDR3 DNA is TGTGGCAGCAGTTTATGGTCCAACTATGGCTACACCTTC. This gives the protein CGSSLWSNYGYTF. The J gene is TRBJ1-2, the V gene TRBV28; D not resolved. Germline V gene sequence: CDR1 MDHEN, CDR2 SYDVKM. CDR3 length: 13 amino acids.

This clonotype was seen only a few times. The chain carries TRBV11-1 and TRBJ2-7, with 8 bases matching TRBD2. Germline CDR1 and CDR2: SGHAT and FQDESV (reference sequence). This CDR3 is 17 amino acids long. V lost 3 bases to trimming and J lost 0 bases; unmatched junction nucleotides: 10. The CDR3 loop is CASSFLGTSAISYEQYF. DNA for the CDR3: TGTGCCAGCAGCTTTCTTGGGACTAGTGCCATCTCCTACGAGCAGTACTTC.

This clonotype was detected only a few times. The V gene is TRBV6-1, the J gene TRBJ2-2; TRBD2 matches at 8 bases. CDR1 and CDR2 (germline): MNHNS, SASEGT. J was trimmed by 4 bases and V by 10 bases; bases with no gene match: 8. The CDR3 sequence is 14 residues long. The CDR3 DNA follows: TGTGCCACCCGCGGGAGGCCGAGCACCGGGGAGCTGTTTTTT. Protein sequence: CATRGRPSTGELFF.

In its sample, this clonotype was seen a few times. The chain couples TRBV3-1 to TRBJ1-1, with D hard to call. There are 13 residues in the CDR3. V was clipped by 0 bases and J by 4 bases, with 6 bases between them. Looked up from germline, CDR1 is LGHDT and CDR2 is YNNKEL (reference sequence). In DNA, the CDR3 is TGTGCCAGCAGCCAAGACTTAGGCACTGAAGCTTTCTTT. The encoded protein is CASSQDLGTEAFF.

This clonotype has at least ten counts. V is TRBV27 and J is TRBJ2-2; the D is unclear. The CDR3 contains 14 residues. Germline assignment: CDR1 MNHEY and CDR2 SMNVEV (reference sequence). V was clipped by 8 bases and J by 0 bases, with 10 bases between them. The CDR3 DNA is TGTGCCAGCCAAATATACGCGAACACCGGGGAGCTGTTTTTT. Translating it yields CASQIYANTGELFF.